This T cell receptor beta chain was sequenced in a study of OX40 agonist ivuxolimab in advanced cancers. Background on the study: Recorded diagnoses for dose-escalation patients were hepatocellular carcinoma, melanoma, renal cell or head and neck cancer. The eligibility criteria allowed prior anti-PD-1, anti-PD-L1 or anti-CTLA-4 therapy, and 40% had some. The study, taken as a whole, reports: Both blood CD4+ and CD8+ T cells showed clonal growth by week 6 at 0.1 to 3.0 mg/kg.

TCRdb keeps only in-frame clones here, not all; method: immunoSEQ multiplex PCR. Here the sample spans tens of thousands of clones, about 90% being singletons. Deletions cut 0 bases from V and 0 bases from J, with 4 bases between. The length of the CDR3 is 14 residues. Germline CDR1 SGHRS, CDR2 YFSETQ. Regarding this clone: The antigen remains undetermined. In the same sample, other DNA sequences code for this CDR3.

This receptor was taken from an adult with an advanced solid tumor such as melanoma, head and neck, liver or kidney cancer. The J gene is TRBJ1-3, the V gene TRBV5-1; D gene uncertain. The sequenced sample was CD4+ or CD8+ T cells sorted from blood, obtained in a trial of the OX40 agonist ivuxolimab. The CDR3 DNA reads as TGCGCCAGCAGCTTGGTCGGCTCTGGAAACACCATATATTTT. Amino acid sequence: CASSLVGSGNTIYF. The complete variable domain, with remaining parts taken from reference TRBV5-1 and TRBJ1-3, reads KAGVTQTPRYLIKTRGQQVTLSCSPISGHRSVSWYQQTPGQGLQFLFEYFSETQRNKGNFPGRFSGRQFSNSRSEMNVSTLELGDSALYLCASSLVGSGNTIYFGEGSWLTVV.